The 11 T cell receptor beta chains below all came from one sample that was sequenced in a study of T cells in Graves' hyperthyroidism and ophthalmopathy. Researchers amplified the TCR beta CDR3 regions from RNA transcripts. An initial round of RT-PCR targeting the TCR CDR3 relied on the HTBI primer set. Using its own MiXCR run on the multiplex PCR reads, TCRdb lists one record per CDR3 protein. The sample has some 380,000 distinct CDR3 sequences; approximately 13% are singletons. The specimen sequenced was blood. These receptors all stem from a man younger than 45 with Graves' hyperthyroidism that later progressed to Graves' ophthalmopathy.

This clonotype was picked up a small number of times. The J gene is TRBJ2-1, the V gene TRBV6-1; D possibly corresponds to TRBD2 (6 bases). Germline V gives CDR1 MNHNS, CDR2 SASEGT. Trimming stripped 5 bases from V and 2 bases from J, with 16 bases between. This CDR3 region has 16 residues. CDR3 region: CASSKGLRGPYNEQFF. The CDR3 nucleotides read TGTGCCAGCAGTAAGGGACTCCGAGGCCCCTACAATGAGCAGTTCTTC.

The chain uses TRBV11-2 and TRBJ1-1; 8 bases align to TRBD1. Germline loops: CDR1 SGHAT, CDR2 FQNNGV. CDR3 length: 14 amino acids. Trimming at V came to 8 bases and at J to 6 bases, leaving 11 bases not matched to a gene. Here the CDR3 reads CASGEQDRVPEAFF. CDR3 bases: TGTGCCAGCGGAGAGCAGGACAGGGTACCTGAAGCTTTCTTT.

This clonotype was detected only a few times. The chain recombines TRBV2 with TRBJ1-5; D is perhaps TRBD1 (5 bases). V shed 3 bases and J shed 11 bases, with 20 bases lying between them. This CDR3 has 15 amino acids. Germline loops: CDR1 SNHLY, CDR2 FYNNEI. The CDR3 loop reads CASSERRQWGGSQHF. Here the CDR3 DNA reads TGTGCCAGCAGTGAGAGACGACAGTGGGGCGGGTCCCAGCATTTT.

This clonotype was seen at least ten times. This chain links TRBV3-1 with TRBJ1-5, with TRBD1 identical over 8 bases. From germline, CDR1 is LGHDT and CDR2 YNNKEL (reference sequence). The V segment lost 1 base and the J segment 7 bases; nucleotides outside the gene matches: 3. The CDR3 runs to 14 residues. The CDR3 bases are TGTGCCAGCAGCCAAGGGACAGGGTCACAGCCCCAGCATTTT. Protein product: CASSQGTGSQPQHF.

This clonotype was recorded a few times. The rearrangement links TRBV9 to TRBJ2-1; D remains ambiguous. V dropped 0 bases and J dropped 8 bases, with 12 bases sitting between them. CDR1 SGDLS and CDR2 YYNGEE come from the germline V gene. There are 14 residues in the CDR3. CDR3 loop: CASSVVMGTDEQFF. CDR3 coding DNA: TGTGCCAGCAGCGTAGTCATGGGTACGGATGAGCAGTTCTTC.

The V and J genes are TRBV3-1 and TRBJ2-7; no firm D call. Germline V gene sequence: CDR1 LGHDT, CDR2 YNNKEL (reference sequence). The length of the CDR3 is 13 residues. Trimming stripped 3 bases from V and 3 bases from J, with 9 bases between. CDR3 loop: CASSHTANYEQYF. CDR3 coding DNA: TGTGCCAGCAGCCATACAGCGAACTACGAGCAGTACTTC.

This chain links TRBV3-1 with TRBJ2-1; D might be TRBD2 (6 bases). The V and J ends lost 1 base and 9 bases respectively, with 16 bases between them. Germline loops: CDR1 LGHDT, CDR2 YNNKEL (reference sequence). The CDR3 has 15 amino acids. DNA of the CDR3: TGTGCCAGCAGCCAAGTTACTAGCCAAGGGAGTGAGCAGTTCTTC. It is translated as CASSQVTSQGSEQFF.

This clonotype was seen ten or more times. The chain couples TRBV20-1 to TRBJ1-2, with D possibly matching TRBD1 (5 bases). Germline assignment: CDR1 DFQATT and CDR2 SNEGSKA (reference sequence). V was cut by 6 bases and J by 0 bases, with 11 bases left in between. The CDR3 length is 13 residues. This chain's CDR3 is CSAVQTANYGYTF. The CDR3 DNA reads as TGCAGTGCAGTGCAGACAGCTAACTATGGCTACACCTTC.

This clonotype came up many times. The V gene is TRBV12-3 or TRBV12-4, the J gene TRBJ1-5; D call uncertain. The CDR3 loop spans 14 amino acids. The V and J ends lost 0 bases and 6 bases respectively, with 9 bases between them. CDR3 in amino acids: CASSLAVRGQPQHF. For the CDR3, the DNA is TGTGCCAGCAGTTTAGCGGTACGGGGTCAGCCCCAGCATTTT.

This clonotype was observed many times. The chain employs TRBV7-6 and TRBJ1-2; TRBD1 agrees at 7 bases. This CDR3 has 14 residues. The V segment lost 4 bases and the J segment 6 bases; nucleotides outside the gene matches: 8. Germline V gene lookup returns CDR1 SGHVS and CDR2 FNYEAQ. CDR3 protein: CASSYGTAADGYTF. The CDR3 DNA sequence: TGTGCCAGCAGCTACGGGACAGCTGCGGATGGCTACACCTTC.

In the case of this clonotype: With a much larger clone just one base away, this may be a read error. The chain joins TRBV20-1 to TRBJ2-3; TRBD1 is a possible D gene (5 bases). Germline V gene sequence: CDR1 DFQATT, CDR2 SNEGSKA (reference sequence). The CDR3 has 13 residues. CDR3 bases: TGCGGTGCTAGGGGCTACACCACAGATACGCAGTATTTT. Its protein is CGARGYTTDTQYF.